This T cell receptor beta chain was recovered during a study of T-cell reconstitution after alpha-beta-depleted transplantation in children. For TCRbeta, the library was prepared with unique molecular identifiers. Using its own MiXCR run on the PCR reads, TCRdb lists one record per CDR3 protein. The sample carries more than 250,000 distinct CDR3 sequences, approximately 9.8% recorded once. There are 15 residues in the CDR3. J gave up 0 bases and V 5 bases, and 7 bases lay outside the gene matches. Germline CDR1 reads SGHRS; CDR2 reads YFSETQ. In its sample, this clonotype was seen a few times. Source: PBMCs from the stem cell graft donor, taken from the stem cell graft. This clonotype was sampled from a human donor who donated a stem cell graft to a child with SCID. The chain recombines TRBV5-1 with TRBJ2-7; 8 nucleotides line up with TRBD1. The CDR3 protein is CASRAGTGSSYEQYF. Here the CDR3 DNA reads TGCGCCAGCAGGGCCGGGACAGGCAGCTCCTACGAGCAGTACTTC.